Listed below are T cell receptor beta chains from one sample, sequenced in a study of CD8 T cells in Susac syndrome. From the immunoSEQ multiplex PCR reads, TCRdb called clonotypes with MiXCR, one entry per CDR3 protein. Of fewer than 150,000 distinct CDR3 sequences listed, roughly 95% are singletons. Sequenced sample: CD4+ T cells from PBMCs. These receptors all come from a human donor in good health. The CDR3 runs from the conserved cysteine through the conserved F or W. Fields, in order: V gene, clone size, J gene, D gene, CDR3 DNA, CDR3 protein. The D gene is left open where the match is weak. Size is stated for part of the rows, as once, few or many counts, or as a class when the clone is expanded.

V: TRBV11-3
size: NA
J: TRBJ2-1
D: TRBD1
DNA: TGTGCCAGCAGCCGGGACAGGGGAAGCCACAATGAGCAGTTCTTC
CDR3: CASSRDRGSHNEQFF

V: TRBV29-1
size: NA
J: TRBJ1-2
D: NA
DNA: TGCAGCGTTGAAGATCTCTGGGCGAGGGCGAGCGGCTACACCTTC
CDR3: CSVEDLWARASGYTF

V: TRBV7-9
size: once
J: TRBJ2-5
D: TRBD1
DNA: TGTGCCAGCAGCTCCCCAGACAGGGGGGACCAAGAGACCCAGTACTTC
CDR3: CASSSPDRGDQETQYF

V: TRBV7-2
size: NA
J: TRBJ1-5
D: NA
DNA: TGTGCCAGCAGCCCGAGGTGGGACATTTATAGCAATCAGCCCCAGCATTTT
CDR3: CASSPRWDIYSNQPQHF

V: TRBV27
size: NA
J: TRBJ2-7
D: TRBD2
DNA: TGTGCCAGCAGTTTGGGGACTAGCGGGAGACTGTACTTC
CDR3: CASSLGTSGRLYF

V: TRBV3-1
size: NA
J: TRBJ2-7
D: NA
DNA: TGTGCCAGCAGCCAAGCCTCCGCAAAAGGGCTGTCCTACGAGCAGTACTTC
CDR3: CASSQASAKGLSYEQYF

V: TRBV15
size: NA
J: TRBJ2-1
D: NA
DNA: TGTGCCACCAGCACCGCGGAGGATGAGCAGTTCTTC
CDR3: CATSTAEDEQFF

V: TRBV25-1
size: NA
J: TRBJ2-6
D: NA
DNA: TGTGCCAGCAGTGAACAAGGTGGGGCCAACGTCCTGACTTTC
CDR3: CASSEQGGANVLTF

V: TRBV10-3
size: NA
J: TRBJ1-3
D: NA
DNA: TGTGCCACCGAGGACGCCCTCTCTGGAAACACCATATATTTT
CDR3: CATEDALSGNTIYF

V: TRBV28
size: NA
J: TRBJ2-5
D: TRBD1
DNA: TGTGCCAGCAGTCCGACTTCGGGACAGGGGTACCAAGAGACCCAGTACTTC
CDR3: CASSPTSGQGYQETQYF

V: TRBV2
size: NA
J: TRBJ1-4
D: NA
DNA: TGTGCCAGCAGTGAAGGAAACAGCAGTCTTGAAAAACTGTTTTTT
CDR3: CASSEGNSSLEKLFF

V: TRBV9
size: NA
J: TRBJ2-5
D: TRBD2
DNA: TGTGCCAGCAGCGTTTCCGGGACTACCCAAGAGACCCAGTACTTC
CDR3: CASSVSGTTQETQYF

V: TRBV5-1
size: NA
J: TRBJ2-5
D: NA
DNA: TGCGCCAGCAGCGGGCAACCGACCGGGACCTGGGAGACCCAGTACTTC
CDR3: CASSGQPTGTWETQYF

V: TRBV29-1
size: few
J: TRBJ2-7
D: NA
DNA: TGCAGCGCCTCGTTCGACTACGAGCAGTACTTC
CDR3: CSASFDYEQYF

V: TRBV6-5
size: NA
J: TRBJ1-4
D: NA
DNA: TGTGCCAGCAGTTACTCCGGGCCTCTAAATGAAAAACTGTTTTTT
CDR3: CASSYSGPLNEKLFF

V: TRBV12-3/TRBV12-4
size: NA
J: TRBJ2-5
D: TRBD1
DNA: TGTGCCAGCAGCACCGGGACAGGTCAAGAGACCCAGTACTTC
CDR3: CASSTGTGQETQYF

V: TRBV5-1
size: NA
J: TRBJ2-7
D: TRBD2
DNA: TGCGCCAGCAGCTTGGATCCGGGACTAGCGGAGAGCTCCTACGAGCAGTACTTC
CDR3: CASSLDPGLAESSYEQYF

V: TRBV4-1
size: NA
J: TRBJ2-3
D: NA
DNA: TGCGCCAGCAGCCAAGTCCGGGGGCAGGGGGGAGATACGCAGTATTTT
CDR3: CASSQVRGQGGDTQYF

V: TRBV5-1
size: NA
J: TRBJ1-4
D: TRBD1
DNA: TGCGCCAGCAGCTTGGATCAGGGGGCAACTAATGAAAAACTGTTTTTT
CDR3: CASSLDQGATNEKLFF

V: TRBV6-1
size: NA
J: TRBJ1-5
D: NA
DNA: TGTGCCAGCACCAAGGGGGGAGGCAGTCAGCCCCAGCATTTT
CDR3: CASTKGGGSQPQHF

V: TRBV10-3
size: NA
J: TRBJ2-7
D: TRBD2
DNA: TGTGCCATCAGTGAGTCCGGACTAGCGGGTACCTACGAGCAGTACTTC
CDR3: CAISESGLAGTYEQYF

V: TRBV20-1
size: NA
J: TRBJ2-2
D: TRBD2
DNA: TGCAGTGCTAGACCTAGCGGAAACACCGGGGAGCTGTTTTTT
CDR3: CSARPSGNTGELFF

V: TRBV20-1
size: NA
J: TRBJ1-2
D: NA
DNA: TGCAGTGCTAGTGGGGGGCAGAAGGGCTACACCTTC
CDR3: CSASGGQKGYTF

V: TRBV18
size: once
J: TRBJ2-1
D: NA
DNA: TGTGCCAGCTCACCGTCGAATGAGCAGTTCTTC
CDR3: CASSPSNEQFF

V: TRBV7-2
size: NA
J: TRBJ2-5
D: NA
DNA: TGTGCCAGCAGCACGAATGGAGGTCGGTTCCCTCAAGAGACCCAGTACTTC
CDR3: CASSTNGGRFPQETQYF

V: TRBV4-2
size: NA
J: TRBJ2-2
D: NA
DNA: TGTGCCAGCAGCCGTGGACGCGGCACCGGGGAGCTGTTTTTT
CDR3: CASSRGRGTGELFF

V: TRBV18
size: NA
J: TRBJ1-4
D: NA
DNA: TGTGCCAGCTCACCACCGTCGAGGGAGAATGAAAAACTGTTTTTT
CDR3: CASSPPSRENEKLFF

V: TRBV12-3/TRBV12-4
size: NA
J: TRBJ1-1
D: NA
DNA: TGTGCCAGCAGTCTCAAGGGTCGGAACTATGAAGCTTTCTTT
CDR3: CASSLKGRNYEAFF

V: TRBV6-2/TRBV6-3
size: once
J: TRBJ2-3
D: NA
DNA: TGTGCCAGCAGCTCCCTAGCGCGCACGCAGTATTTT
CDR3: CASSSLARTQYF

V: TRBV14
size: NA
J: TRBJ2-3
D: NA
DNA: TGTGCCAGCAGCCTCGTGGGTCCCACGCAGTATTTT
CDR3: CASSLVGPTQYF

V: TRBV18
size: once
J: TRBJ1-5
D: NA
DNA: TGTGCCAGCTCTCCCGACAGTAGCAATCAGCCCCAGCATTTT
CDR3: CASSPDSSNQPQHF

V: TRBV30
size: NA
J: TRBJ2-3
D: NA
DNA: TGTGCCTGGAGTGTATCGGGGGTTCGGACAGATACGCAGTATTTT
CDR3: CAWSVSGVRTDTQYF

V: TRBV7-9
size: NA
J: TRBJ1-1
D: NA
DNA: TGTGCCAGCAACAACCCCGGGGGCGGTCCAGCGAACACTGAAGCTTTCTTT
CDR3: CASNNPGGGPANTEAFF

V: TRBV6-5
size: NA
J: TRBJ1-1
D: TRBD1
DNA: TGTGCCAGCAGTTACTCGAACAGGGGGAACACTGAAGCTTTCTTT
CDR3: CASSYSNRGNTEAFF

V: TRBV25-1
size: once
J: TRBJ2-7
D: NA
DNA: TGTGCCAGCAGTCCCCCCTCGGAAAGGGACGAGCAGTACTTC
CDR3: CASSPPSERDEQYF

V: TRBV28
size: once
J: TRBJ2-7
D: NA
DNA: TGTGCCAGCACCGGGACACCATCCTACGAGCAGTACTTC
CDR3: CASTGTPSYEQYF

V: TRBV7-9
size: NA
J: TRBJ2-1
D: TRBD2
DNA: TGTGCCAGCAGACTAGCGGGAGCGAATGAGCAGTTCTTC
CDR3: CASRLAGANEQFF

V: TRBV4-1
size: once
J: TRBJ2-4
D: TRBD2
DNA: TGCGCCAGCAGCCAAGATCCGGGAGGACGGTCCAAAAACATTCAGTACTTC
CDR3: CASSQDPGGRSKNIQYF

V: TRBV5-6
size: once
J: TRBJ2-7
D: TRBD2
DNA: TGTGCCAGCAGCCCACCGGGGGGGGACTACGAGCAGTACTTC
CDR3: CASSPPGGDYEQYF

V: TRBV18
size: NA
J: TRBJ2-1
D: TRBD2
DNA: TGTGCCAGCTCACTGAGGCCGGGGGGTTCGGGCAATGAGCAGTTCTTC
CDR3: CASSLRPGGSGNEQFF

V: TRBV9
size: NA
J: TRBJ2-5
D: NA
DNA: TGTGCCAGCAGCGTGACGCGGAAAGGAGAGACCCAGTACTTC
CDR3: CASSVTRKGETQYF

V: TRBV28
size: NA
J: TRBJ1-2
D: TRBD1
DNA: TGTGCCAGCAGGACAGGGGGCTGGGGCTACACCTTC
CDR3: CASRTGGWGYTF

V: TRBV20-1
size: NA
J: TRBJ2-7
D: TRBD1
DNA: TGCAGTGCTCGGGACAGCCTGAACTCCTACGAGCAGTACTTC
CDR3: CSARDSLNSYEQYF

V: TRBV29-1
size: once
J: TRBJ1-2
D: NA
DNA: TGCAGCGCTGACAGGCCCCCCTATGGCTACACCTTC
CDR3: CSADRPPYGYTF

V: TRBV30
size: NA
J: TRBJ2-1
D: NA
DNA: TGTGCCTGGAGTGTACTCAGCTACAATGAGCAGTTCTTC
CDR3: CAWSVLSYNEQFF

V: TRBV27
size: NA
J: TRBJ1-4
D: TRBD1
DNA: TGTGCCAGCAGTTTCCGGAGGACAGGTGGGGGCGAAAAACTGTTTTTT
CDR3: CASSFRRTGGGEKLFF

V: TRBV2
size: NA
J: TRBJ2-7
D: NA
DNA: TGTGCCAGCAGTGGGGGGAAGCAGTACTTC
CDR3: CASSGGKQYF